The source of this T cell receptor beta chain is a study of blood T cell repertoires in COVID-19. This clone was detected only once. Assay used: immunoSEQ multiplex PCR; TCRdb lists only in-frame clones, some missing. The sample yields approximately 25,000 clones, roughly 74% seen once. Germline V lookup: CDR1 LGHDT, CDR2 YNNKEL (reference sequence). Trimming removed 1 base from V and 3 bases from J, with 13 bases in between. There are 15 residues in the CDR3. V usage is TRBV3-1 (or the pseudogene TRBV3-2) and J usage is TRBJ2-7; D ambiguous. Sequences were obtained from peripheral blood. This receptor was obtained from a man in his forties or fifties with COVID-19, enrolled during active disease. CDR3 DNA sequence: TGTGCCAGCAGCCAAGGAGTTAGCCCCATCTACGAGCAGTACTTC. It is translated as CASSQGVSPIYEQYF.